This T cell receptor (beta chain) was observed in a study of breast tumors, draining lymph nodes, adjacent tissues. TCRdb used MiXCR to reprocess the multiplex PCR reads, holding one entry per CDR3 protein. This table holds about 100,000 distinct CDR3 sequences, 21% found once. V gave up 1 base and J gave up 9 bases; unmatched junction bases: 3. This CDR3 comprises 13 residues. From germline, CDR1 is SGHVS and CDR2 FQNEAQ. The lymph nodes were axillary draining lymph nodes from breast cancer patients. This clonotype was counted ten times or more. The source of this sequence is a female donor with breast cancer. Some clones in this sample may be carry-over from other donors' samples. This rearrangement joins TRBV7-8 to TRBJ2-1, with 7 bases aligning to TRBD2. The material sequenced was axillary lymph node tissue. The CDR3 region has the DNA TGTGCCAGCAGCTTAGGGGGGGGGGGTGAGCAGTTCTTC. This sequence encodes CASSLGGGGEQFF.